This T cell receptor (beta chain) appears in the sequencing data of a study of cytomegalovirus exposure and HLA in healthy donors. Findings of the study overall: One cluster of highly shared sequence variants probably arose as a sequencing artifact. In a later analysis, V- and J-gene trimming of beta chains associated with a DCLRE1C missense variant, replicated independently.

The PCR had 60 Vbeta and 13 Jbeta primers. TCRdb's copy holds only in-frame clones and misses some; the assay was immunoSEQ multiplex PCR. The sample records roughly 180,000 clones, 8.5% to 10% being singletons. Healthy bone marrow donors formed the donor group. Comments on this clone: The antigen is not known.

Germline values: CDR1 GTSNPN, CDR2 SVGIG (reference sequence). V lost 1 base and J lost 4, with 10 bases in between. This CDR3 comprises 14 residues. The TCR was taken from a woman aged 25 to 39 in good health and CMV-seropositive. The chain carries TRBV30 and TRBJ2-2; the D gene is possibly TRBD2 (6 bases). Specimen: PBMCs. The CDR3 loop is CAWSDLTSTGELFF. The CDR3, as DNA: TGTGCCTGGAGTGACCTGACTAGCACCGGGGAGCTGTTTTTT.